The 6 T cell receptor beta chains below come from one sample, sequenced in a study of prognosis after radiotherapy for stage I lung cancer. The study amplified the TCR beta CDR3 region from genomic DNA. This amplification was carried out by two rounds of multiplex PCR. Individual primers that were specific to each TRBV and TRBJ gene served in first-round PCR. From the multiplex PCR reads, TCRdb called clonotypes with MiXCR, one entry per CDR3 protein. The table records around 20,000 distinct CDR3 sequences, 44% of them present only once. Specimen: PBMCs, collected before or after stereotactic body radiation therapy (not recorded which). The receptors originated from a donor aged 50 or older with non-small cell lung cancer.

The rearrangement links TRBV19 to TRBJ2-7; 13 nucleotides line up with TRBD2. V lost 6 bases, J lost 2 bases, and 7 bases stayed unmatched. Germline V gives CDR1 LNHDA, CDR2 SQIVND (reference sequence). This CDR3 is built from 16 residues. CDR3 in amino acids: CASRRTSGRGAYEQYF. In DNA, the CDR3 is TGTGCCAGTAGGCGGACTAGCGGGAGAGGGGCCTACGAGCAGTACTTC.

The rearrangement uses TRBV6-9 and TRBJ1-5; D gene ambiguous. The CDR3 has 17 residues. Germline V CDR1 and CDR2: MNHGY, SVAAGI. V was cut by 2 bases and J by 11 bases, with 25 bases left in between. In nucleotides, the CDR3 is TGTGCCAGCAGTTATCGAGGGAAAGGGTTGTTGATGCAGGCCCAGCATTTT. This gives the protein CASSYRGKGLLMQAQHF.

This clonotype was counted many times. V and J are TRBV4-1 and TRBJ1-2; 10 bases match TRBD1. From germline, CDR1 is MGHRA and CDR2 YSYEKL. V was pared by 0 bases and J by 8 bases, with 9 bases of the junction left unmatched. This CDR3 is 16 amino acids long. DNA of the CDR3: TGCGCCAGCAGCCAAGACCCGGGTGGGACAGGGGTAGGCTACACCTTC. Residues: CASSQDPGGTGVGYTF.

A word on this clonotype: This likely comes from a read error, as the CDR3 has no conserved phenylalanine or tryptophan at its end. It is unclear where the CDR3 begins or ends on the DNA, so no DNA is shown, and the CDR3 is as TCRdb lists it. The V and J genes are TRBV15 and TRBJ2-1. Both ends counted, the CDR3 spans 15 residues. The V gene's germline CDR1 is LNHNV and CDR2 YYDKDF (reference sequence). The CDR3 region is CATRETSSSYNEQLL.

This clonotype was seen ten or more times. The CDR3 coding sequence is TGTGCCAGCGCCTACCAGGGAACCTCCTACGAGCAGTACTTC. Translated: CASAYQGTSYEQYF. The chain combines TRBV6-1 with TRBJ2-7; tentatively, D is TRBD1 (5 bases). Germline V gene data show CDR1 as MNHNS and CDR2 as SASEGT. The CDR3 consists of 14 residues. Trimming left V 8 bases short and J 0 bases short, with 14 bases between.

This clonotype was seen many times. The chain carries TRBV5-1 and TRBJ2-1, with 11 bases lining up with TRBD2. Germline CDR1 SGHRS, CDR2 YFSETQ. The CDR3 runs to 14 residues. V shed 2 bases, J shed 8 bases, and the junction held 3 bases outside the gene matches. Here the CDR3 DNA reads TGCGCCAGCAGCTTCTGGACTAGCGGGCATGAGCAGTTCTTC. This gives the protein CASSFWTSGHEQFF. Full variable domain (outside the CDR3, taken from reference TRBV5-1 and TRBJ2-1): KAGVTQTPRYLIKTRGQQVTLSCSPISGHRSVSWYQQTPGQGLQFLFEYFSETQRNKGNFPGRFSGRQFSNSRSEMNVSTLELGDSALYLCASSFWTSGHEQFFGPGTRLTVL.